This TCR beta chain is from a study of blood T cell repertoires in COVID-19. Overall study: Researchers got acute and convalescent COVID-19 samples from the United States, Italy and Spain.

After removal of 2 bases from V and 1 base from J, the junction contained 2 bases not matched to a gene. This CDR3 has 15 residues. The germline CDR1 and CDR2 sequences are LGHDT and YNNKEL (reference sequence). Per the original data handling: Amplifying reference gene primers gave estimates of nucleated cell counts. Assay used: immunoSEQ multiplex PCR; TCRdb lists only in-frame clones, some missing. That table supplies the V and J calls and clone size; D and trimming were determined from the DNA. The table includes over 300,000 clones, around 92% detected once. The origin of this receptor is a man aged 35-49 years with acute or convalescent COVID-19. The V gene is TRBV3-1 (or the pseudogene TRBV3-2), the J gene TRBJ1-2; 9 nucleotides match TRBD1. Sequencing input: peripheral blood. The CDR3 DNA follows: TGTGCCAGCAGCCAAAGGACAGGGGTTAACTATGGCTACACCTTC. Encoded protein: CASSQRTGVNYGYTF.